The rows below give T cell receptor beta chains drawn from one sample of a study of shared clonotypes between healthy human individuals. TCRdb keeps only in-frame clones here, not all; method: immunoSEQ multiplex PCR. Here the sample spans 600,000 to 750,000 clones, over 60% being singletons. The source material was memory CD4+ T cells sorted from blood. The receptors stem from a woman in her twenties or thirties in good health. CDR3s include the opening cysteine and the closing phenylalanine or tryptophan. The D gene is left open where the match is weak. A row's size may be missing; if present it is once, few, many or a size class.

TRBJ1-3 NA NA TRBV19 CASNLGRDLDGNTIYF TGTGCCAGTAACCTTGGGCGGGACTTGGATGGAAACACCATATATTTT
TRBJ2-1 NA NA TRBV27 CASSFSDGPVGAYNEQFF TGTGCCAGCAGTTTCTCCGACGGACCGGTCGGCGCCTACAATGAGCAGTTCTTC
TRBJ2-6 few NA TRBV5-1 CASSFSAGANVLTF TGCGCCAGCAGCTTTTCTGCCGGGGCCAACGTCCTGACTTTC
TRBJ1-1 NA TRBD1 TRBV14 CASSYRGRNTEAFF TGTGCCAGCAGCTACAGGGGACGGAACACTGAAGCTTTCTTT
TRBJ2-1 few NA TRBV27 CASSPRRISSYNEQFF TGTGCCAGCAGTCCCCGGAGAATCAGCTCCTACAATGAGCAGTTCTTC
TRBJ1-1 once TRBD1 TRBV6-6 CASSYVGQETEAFF TGTGCCAGCAGTTACGTAGGACAGGAGACTGAAGCTTTCTTT
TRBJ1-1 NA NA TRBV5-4 CASSLDGAIAFF TGTGCCAGCAGCTTGGATGGGGCGATTGCTTTCTTT
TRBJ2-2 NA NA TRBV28 CASSSGWSSAGELFF TGTGCCAGCAGTTCGGGCTGGAGTTCCGCCGGGGAGCTGTTTTTT
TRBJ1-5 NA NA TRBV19 CASSTTRGGNSNQPQHF TGTGCCAGTAGTACAACCCGGGGGGGAAATAGCAATCAGCCCCAGCATTTT
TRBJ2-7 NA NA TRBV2 CASSGSVSSYEQYF TGTGCCAGCAGTGGGAGCGTTAGCTCCTACGAGCAGTACTTC
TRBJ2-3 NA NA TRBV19 CASNPRSRSTDTQYF TGTGCCAGTAACCCTCGGTCCCGCAGCACAGATACGCAGTATTTT
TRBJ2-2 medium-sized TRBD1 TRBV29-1 CSVNRDRGSAGELFF TGCAGCGTCAACCGGGACAGGGGATCTGCCGGGGAGCTGTTTTTT
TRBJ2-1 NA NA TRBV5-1 CASSLQGYNEQFF TGCGCCAGCAGCTTGCAAGGGTACAATGAGCAGTTCTTC
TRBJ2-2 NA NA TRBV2 CASKAQGNTGELFF TGTGCCAGCAAGGCCCAGGGAAACACCGGGGAGCTGTTTTTT
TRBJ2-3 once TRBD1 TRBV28 CASSVGRGLDTQYF TGTGCCAGCAGTGTGGGCAGGGGGTTAGATACGCAGTATTTT
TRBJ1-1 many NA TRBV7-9 CASSLDGGRTEAFF TGTGCCAGCAGCTTAGACGGGGGTAGGACTGAAGCTTTCTTT
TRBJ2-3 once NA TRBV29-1 CSVDSTGDTQYF TGCAGCGTTGACAGCACCGGAGATACGCAGTATTTT
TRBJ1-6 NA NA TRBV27 CASRGVGGRPEPLHF TGTGCCAGCAGAGGGGTCGGTGGGCGGCCCGAACCCCTCCACTTT
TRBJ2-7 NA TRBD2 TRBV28 CASSLSRRLAGASF TGTGCCAGCAGTTTATCTCGGAGACTAGCGGGAGCCTCCTTC
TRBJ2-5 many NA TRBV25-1 CASSGRQRQETQYF TGTGCCAGCAGTGGTCGACAGCGGCAAGAGACCCAGTACTTC
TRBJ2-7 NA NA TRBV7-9 CASSKNYEQYF TGTGCCAGCAGTAAGAACTACGAGCAGTACTTC
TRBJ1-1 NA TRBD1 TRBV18 CASSRDRKNTEAFF TGTGCCAGCTCACGGGACAGGAAGAACACTGAAGCTTTCTTT
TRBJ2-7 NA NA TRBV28 CASSDGTRPYEQYF TGTGCCAGCAGTGACGGGACTCGACCCTACGAGCAGTACTTC
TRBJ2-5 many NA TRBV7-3 CASSLGQQETQYF TGTGCCAGCAGCTTAGGACAGCAAGAGACCCAGTACTTC
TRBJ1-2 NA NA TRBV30 CAWSVAGTNGYTF TGTGCCTGGAGTGTTGCTGGAACGAACGGCTACACCTTC
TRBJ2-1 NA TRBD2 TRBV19 CASSTGTSGMYEQFF TGTGCCAGTTCTACCGGGACTAGCGGGATGTATGAGCAGTTCTTC
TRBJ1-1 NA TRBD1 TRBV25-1 CASSSGGAITEAFF TGTGCCAGCAGTTCAGGGGGCGCGATCACTGAAGCTTTCTTT
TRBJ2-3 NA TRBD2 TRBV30 CAWTRGLAGGPDTQYF TGTGCCTGGACTCGTGGCCTAGCGGGAGGACCAGATACGCAGTATTTT
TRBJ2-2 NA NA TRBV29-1 CSVPTGLVGELFF TGCAGCGTCCCGACAGGCCTAGTCGGGGAGCTGTTTTTT
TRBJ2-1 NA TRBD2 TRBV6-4 CASSEAGTSDYNEQFF TGTGCCAGCAGTGAGGCGGGGACTAGCGATTACAATGAGCAGTTCTTC
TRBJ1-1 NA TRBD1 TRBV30 CAWSVPGGTEAFF TGTGCCTGGAGTGTACCAGGGGGCACTGAAGCTTTCTTT
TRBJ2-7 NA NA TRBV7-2 CASSLMSGTRYEQYF TGTGCCAGCAGCTTAATGAGCGGTACCCGCTACGAGCAGTACTTC
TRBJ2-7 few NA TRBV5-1 CASSSVPLGRDSSYEQYF TGCGCCAGCAGCTCGGTCCCCCTCGGTCGGGATAGCTCCTACGAGCAGTACTTC
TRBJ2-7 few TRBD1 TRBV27 CASSLSRGQGAQNEQYF TGTGCCAGCAGTTTATCTCGGGGACAGGGGGCGCAGAACGAGCAGTACTTC
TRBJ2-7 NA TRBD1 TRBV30 CAWRPGTATYEQYF TGTGCCTGGAGGCCCGGGACAGCAACCTACGAGCAGTACTTC
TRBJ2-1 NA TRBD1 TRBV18 CASSPRDRASYNEQFF TGTGCCAGCTCACCACGGGACAGGGCCTCCTACAATGAGCAGTTCTTC